This T cell receptor (beta chain) was recovered during a study of T cell changes during pregnancy in multiple sclerosis. This CDR3 region has 16 residues. Germline loops: CDR1 MNHNY, CDR2 SVGAGI (reference sequence). V lost 5 bases, J lost 7 bases, and 7 bases stayed unmatched. Data came from immunoSEQ multiplex PCR; TCRdb stores just in-frame clones and leaves some out. This sample carries just under 50,000 clones, roughly 94% of them seen once, and the ten largest clones take around 0.3%. The source is a female donor with multiple sclerosis, enrolled in a pregnancy study. The material sequenced was CD4+ T cells from peripheral blood mononuclear cells, taken in the third trimester of pregnancy. This chain joins TRBV6-6 and TRBJ2-1; 14 nucleotides match TRBD2. CDR3 sequence (DNA): TGTGCCAGCAGTCAGGGGACTAGCGGGAGTCAGAATGAGCAGTTCTTC. Its protein product is CASSQGTSGSQNEQFF.